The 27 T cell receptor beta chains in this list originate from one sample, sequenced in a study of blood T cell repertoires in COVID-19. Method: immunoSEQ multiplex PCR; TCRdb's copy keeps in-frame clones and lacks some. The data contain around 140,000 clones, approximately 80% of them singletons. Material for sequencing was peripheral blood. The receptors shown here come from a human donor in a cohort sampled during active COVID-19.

The CDR3 DNA is TGTGCCAGCACCCCGGGGGGTCTCGAAGCTGAAGCTTTCTTT. Translating it yields CASTPGGLEAEAFF. The chain couples TRBV6-5 to TRBJ1-1; TRBD1 might be the D (5 bases). Trimming stripped 7 bases from V and 6 bases from J, with 18 bases between. The germline V gene has CDR1 MNHEY and CDR2 SVGAGI. This CDR3 has 14 residues.

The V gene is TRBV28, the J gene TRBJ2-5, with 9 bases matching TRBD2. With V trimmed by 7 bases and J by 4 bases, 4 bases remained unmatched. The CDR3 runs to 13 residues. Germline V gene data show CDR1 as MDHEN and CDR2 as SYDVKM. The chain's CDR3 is CASKSSGRETQYF. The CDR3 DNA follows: TGTGCCAGCAAAAGTAGCGGGAGAGAGACCCAGTACTTC.

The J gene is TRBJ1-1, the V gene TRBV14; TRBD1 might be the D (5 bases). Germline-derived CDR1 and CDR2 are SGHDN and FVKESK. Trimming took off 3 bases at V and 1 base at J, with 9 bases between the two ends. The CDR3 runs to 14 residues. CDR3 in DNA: TGTGCCAGCAGCCACCGAGGACAGAACACTGAAGCTTTCTTT. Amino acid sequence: CASSHRGQNTEAFF.

CDR3 DNA sequence: TGTGCCATCAGTGGCCGAGTAGCGGGCGAGCAGTACTTC. Protein product: CAISGRVAGEQYF. The V gene is TRBV10-3, the J gene TRBJ2-7; 7 bases fit TRBD2. Germline V gene data show CDR1 as ENHRY and CDR2 as SYGVKD. This CDR3 region has 13 residues. J was trimmed by 6 bases and V by 4 bases; bases with no gene match: 6.

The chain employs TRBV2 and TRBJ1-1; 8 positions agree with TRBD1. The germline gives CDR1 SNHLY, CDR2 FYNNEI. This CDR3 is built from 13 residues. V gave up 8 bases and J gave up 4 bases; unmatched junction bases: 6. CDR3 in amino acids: CASGPTGATEAFF. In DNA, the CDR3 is TGTGCCAGCGGCCCGACAGGGGCCACTGAAGCTTTCTTT.

The DNA for the CDR3 is TGCGCCACCCGTCCTAGGTTGGCGCACACCGGGGAGCTGTTTTTT. Amino acids: CATRPRLAHTGELFF. The gene calls are TRBV5-1 and TRBJ2-2; no definite D call. The CDR3 consists of 15 residues. Germline loops: CDR1 SGHRS, CDR2 YFSETQ. V lost 9 bases, J lost 3 bases, and 18 bases lay in between.

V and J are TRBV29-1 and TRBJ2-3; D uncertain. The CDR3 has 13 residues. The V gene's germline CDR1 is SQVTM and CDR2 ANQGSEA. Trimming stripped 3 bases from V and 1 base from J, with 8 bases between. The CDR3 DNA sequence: TGCAGCGTTGATTTCGGAGGCACAGATACGCAGTATTTT. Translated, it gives CSVDFGGTDTQYF.

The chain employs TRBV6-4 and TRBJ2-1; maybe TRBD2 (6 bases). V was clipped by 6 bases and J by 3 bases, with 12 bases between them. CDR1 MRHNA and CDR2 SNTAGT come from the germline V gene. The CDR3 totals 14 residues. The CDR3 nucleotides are TGTGCCAGCAGCGGACTATCGAACTACAATGAGCAGTTCTTC. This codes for CASSGLSNYNEQFF.

CDR3 nucleotide sequence: TGTGCCAGCAGCTTAGATCAAGGTAGGGGTGAAGCTTTCTTT. This encodes CASSLDQGRGEAFF. The V gene is TRBV11-2, the J gene TRBJ1-1; D is possibly TRBD1 (5 bases). The germline CDR1 and CDR2 sequences are SGHAT and FQNNGV. Trimming pared 0 bases from V and 7 bases from J, leaving 12 bases between. This CDR3 has 14 residues.

CDR3 sequence reads: CASSYGPGKHGNTIYF. The CDR3 nucleotides are TGTGCCAGCAGTTACGGGCCAGGGAAGCATGGAAACACCATATATTTT. The genes are TRBV6-6 and TRBJ1-3; possible D gene TRBD1, 5 bases. Germline-derived CDR1 and CDR2 are MNHNY and SVGAGI (reference sequence). V was pared by 2 bases and J by 3 bases, with 14 bases between. The CDR3 extends over 16 amino acids.

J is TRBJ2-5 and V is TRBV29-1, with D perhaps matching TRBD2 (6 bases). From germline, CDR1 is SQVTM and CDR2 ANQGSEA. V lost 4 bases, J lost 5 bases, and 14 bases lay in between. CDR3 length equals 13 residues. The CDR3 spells CSVVKTSPETQYF. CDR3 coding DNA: TGCAGCGTTGTAAAGACTAGTCCGGAGACCCAGTACTTC.

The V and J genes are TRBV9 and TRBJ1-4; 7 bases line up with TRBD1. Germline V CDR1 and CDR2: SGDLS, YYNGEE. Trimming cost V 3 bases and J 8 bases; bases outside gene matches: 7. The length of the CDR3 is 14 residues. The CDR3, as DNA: TGTGCCAGCAGCGAGGGACAGTCGGGCGAAAAACTGTTTTTT. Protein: CASSEGQSGEKLFF. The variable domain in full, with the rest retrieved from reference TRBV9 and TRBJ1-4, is DSGVTQTPKHLITATGQRVTLRCSPRSGDLSVYWYQQSLDQGLQFLIQYYNGEERAKGNILERFSAQQFPDLHSELNLSSLELGDSALYFCASSEGQSGEKLFFGSGTQLSVL.

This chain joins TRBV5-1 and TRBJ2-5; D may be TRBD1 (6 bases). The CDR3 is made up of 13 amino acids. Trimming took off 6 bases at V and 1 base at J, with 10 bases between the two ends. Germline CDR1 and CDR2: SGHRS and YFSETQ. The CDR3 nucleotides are TGCGCCAGCAAGCAGGGGACCCAAGAGACCCAGTACTTC. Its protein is CASKQGTQETQYF.

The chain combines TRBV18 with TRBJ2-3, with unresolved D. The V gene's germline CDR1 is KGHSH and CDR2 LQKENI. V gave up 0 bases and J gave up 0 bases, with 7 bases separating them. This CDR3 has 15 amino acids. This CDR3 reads CASSPPVRSTDTQYF. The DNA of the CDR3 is TGTGCCAGCTCACCACCCGTCCGTAGCACAGATACGCAGTATTTT.

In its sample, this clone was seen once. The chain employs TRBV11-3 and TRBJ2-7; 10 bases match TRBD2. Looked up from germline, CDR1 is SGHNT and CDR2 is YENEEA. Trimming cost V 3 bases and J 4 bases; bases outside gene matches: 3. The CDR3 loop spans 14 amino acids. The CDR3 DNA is TGTGCCAGCAGCTTTTTAGCGGGGGGTTACGAGCAGTACTTC. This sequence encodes CASSFLAGGYEQYF.

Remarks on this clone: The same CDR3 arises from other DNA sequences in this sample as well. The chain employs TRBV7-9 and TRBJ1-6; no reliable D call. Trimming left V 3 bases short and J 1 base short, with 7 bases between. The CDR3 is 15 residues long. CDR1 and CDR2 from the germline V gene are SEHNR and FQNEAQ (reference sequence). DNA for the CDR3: TGTGCCAGCAGCTTGGGCAGTTCCTATAATTCACCCCTCCACTTT. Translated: CASSLGSSYNSPLHF. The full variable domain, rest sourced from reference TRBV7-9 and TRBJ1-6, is DTGVSQNPRHKITKRGQNVTFRCDPISEHNRLYWYRQTLGQGPEFLTYFQNEAQLEKSRLLSDRFSAERPKGSFSTLEIQRTEQGDSAMYLCASSLGSSYNSPLHFGNGTRLTVT.

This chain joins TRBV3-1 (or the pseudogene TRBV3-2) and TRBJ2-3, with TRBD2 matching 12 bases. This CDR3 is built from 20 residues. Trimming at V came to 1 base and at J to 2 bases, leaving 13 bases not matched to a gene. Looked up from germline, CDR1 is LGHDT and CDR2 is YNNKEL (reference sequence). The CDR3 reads CASSQALSSGRATVTDTQYF. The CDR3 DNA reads TGTGCCAGCAGCCAAGCCTTATCTAGCGGGAGGGCCACAGTCACAGATACGCAGTATTTT.

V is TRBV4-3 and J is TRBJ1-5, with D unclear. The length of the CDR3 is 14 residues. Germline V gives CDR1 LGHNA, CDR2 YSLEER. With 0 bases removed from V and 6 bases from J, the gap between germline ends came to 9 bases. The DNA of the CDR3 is TGCGCCAGCAGCCAAGAACCAGAACGTCAGCCCCAGCATTTT. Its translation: CASSQEPERQPQHF.

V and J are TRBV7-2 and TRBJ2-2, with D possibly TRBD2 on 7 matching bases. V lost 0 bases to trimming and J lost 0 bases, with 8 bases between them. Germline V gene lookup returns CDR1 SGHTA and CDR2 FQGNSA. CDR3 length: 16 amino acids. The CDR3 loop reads CASSLAGGPNTGELFF. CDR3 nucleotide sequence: TGTGCCAGCAGCTTAGCGGGGGGGCCGAACACCGGGGAGCTGTTTTTT.

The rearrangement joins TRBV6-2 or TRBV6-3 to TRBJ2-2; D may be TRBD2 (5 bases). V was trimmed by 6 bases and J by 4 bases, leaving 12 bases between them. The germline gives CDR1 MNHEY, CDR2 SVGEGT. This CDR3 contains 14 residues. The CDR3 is CASSRGRGTGELFF. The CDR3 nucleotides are TGTGCCAGCAGCCGCGGCCGGGGCACCGGGGAGCTGTTTTTT.

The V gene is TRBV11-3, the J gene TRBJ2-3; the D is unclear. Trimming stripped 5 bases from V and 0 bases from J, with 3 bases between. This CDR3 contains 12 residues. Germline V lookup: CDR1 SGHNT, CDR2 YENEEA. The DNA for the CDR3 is TGTGCCAGCAGCCATAGCACAGATACGCAGTATTTT. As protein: CASSHSTDTQYF.

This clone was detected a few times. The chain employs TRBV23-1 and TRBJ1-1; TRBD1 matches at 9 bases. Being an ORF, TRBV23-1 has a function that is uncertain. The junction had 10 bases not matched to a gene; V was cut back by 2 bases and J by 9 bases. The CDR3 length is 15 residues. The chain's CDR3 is CASSQPRTGGAKAFF. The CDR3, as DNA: TGCGCCAGCAGTCAACCCCGTACAGGGGGCGCGAAAGCTTTCTTT.

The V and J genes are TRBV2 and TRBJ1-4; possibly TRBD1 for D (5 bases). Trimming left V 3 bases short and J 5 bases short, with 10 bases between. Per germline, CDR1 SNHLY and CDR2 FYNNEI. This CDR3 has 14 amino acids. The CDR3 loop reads CASSDQGSNEKLFF. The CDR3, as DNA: TGTGCCAGCAGTGATCAGGGTTCAAATGAAAAACTGTTTTTT.

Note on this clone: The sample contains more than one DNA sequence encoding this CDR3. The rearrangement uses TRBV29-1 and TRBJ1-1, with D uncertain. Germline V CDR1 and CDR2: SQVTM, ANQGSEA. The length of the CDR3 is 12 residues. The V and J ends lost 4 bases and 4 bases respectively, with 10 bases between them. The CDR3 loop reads CSVAEGGTEAFF. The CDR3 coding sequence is TGCAGCGTTGCGGAGGGCGGCACTGAAGCTTTCTTT.

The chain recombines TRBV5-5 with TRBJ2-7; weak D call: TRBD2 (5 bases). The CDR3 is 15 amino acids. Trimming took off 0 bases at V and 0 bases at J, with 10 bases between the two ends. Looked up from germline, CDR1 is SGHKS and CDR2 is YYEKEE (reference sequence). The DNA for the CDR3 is TGTGCCAGCAGCTTGGGTGCGGAGGTCTCCTACGAGCAGTACGTC. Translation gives CASSLGAEVSYEQYV.

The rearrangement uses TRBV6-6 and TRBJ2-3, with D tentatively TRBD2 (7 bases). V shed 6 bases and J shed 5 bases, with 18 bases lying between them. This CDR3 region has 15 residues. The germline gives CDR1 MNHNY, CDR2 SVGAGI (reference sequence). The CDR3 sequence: CASSRNGGGGDTQYF. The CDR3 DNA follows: TGTGCCAGCAGCAGAAATGGGGGGGGCGGAGATACGCAGTATTTT.

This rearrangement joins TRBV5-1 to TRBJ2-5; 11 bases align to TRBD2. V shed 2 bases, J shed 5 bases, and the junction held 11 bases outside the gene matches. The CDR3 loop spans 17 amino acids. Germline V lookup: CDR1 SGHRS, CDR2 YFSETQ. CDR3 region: CASSFAPSGGRRETQYF. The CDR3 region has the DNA TGCGCCAGCAGCTTTGCCCCTAGCGGGGGGCGGAGGGAGACCCAGTACTTC.